This T cell receptor beta chain appears in the sequencing data of a study of blood T cell repertoires in COVID-19. At the level of the study: COVID-19 samples, acute and convalescent, were from the United States, Italy and Spain.

The protocol was immunoSEQ multiplex PCR, while the TCRdb copy is restricted to in-frame clones and leaves out a portion. The sample has roughly 250,000 clones, roughly 90% seen once; the top ten hold 2.5% to 3%. Cohorts were assigned according to the clinical history that participants reported. The CDR3 length is 13 residues. The V gene end was trimmed by 2 bases and the J gene end by 15 bases; junction bases not matched to a gene: 10. The germline CDR1 and CDR2 sequences are SGHTA and FQGTGA. The receptor's source is a woman aged 45-59 years who had recovered from COVID-19. The specimen sequenced was PBMCs or T cells enriched from blood (not recorded which). The chain joins TRBV7-3 to TRBJ2-1, with 7 bases lining up with TRBD2. This CDR3 is CASSLWSGTTLFF. The CDR3 DNA reads TGTGCCAGCAGCTTATGGTCCGGGACTACGTTGTTCTTC.